This TCR beta chain was identified during a study of T cells in localized non-small cell lung cancer. Study outcomes and limitations: Researchers found a median approximately 55 of the top 100 tumor clones in adjacent lung. Uninvolved adjacent lung, not tumor, had the highest T cell clonality.

Generated by immunoSEQ multiplex PCR, the TCRdb table keeps only in-frame clones and is missing some. The table shows 2,500 to 3,500 clones, with roughly 40% occurring only once. The authors took atypia-free adjacent lung at least 2 cm from the tumor margin. Trimming took 1 base from V and 9 from J, leaving 15 bases between them. There are 14 residues in the CDR3. CDR1 GTSNPN and CDR2 SVGIG come from the germline V gene (reference sequence). A remark on this clone: The antigen is undetermined.

This rearrangement joins TRBV30 to TRBJ2-2, with D perhaps TRBD2 (6 bases). The source was normal lung tissue next to the tumor, collected before any cancer treatment. The receptor was isolated from a woman aged 35 to 75 with stage I lung adenocarcinoma. In DNA, the CDR3 is TGTGCCTGGAGTGGACCGGGGGATGCAAGGGAGCTGTTTTTT. Encoded protein: CAWSGPGDARELFF. The entire variable domain, with the rest obtained from reference TRBV30 and TRBJ2-2, is as follows: SQTIHQWPATLVQPVGSPLSLECTVEGTSNPNLYWYRQAAGRGLQLLFYSVGIGQISSEVPQNLSASRPQDRQFILSSKKLLLSDSGFYLCAWSGPGDARELFFGEGSRLTVL.